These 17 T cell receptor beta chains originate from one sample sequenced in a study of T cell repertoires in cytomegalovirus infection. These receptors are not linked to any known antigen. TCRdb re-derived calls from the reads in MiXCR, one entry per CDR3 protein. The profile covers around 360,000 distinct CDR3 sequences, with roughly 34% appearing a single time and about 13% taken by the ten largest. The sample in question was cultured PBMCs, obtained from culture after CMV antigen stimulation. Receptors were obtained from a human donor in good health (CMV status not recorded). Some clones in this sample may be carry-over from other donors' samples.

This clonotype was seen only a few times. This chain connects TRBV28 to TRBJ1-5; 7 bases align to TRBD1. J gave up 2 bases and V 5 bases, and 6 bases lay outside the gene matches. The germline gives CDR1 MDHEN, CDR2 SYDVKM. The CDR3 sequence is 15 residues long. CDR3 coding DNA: TGTGCCAGCAGTCCGACAGGGTATCGCAATCAGCCCCAGCATTTT. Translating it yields CASSPTGYRNQPQHF.

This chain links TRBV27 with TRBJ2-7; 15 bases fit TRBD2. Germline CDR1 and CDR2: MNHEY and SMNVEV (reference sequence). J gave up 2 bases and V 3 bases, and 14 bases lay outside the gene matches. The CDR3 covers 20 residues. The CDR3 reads CASSLRPGLAGGSGPYEQYF. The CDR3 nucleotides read TGTGCCAGCAGTTTGCGACCCGGACTAGCGGGAGGGTCGGGGCCCTACGAGCAGTACTTC.

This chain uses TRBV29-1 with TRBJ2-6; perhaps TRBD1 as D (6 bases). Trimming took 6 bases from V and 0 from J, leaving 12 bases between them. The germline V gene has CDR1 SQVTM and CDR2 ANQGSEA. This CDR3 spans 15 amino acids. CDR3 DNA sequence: TGCAGCGTGGCATCAGGGGACTCTGGGGCCAACGTCCTGACTTTC. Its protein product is CSVASGDSGANVLTF. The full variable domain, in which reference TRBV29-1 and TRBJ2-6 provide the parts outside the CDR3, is SAVISQKPSRDICQRGTSLTIQCQVDSQVTMMFWYRQQPGQSLTLIATANQGSEATYESGFVIDKFPISRPNLTFSTLTVSNMSPEDSSIYLCSVASGDSGANVLTFGAGSRLTVL.

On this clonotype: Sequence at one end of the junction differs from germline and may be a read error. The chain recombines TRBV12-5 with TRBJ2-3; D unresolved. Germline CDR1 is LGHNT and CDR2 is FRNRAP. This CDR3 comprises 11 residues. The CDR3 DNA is TGTGCTAGTGGTTTTGATCCTCTAGGAGATTTT. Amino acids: CASGFDPLGDF.

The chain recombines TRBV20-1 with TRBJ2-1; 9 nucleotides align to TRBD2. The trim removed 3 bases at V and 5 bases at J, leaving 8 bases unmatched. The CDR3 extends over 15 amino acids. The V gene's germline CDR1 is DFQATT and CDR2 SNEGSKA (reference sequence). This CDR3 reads CSASLLAGANNEQFF. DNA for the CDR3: TGCAGTGCTAGTTTGTTAGCGGGAGCCAACAATGAGCAGTTCTTC.

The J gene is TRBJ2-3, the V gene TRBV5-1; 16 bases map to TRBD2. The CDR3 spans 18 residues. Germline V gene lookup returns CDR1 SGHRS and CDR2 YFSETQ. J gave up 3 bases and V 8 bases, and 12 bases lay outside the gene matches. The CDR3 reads CASSSGLAGGPVTDTQYF. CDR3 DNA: TGCGCCAGTTCCTCGGGACTAGCGGGAGGGCCCGTTACAGATACGCAGTATTTT.

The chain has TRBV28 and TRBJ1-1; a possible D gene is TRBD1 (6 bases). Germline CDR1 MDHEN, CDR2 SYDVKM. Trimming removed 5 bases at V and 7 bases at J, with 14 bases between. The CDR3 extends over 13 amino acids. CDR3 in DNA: TGTGCCAGCAGTCTGACAGGTAAATTTGAAGCTTTCTTT. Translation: CASSLTGKFEAFF.

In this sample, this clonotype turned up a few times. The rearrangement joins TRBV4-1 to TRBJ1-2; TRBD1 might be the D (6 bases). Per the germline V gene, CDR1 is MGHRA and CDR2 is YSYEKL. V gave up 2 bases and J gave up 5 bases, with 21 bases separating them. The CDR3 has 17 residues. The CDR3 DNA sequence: TGCGCCAGCAGCCAACCAGCCATGACAGGAAAGAGATATGGCTACACCTTC. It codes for CASSQPAMTGKRYGYTF.

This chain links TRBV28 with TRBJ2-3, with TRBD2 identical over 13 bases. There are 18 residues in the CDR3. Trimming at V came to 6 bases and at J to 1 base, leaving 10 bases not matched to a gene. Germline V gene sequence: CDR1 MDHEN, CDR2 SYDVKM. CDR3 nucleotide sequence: TGTGCCAGCAGCCCCTGGACTAGCGGGAGAAGGGGCACAGATACGCAGTATTTT. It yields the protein CASSPWTSGRRGTDTQYF.

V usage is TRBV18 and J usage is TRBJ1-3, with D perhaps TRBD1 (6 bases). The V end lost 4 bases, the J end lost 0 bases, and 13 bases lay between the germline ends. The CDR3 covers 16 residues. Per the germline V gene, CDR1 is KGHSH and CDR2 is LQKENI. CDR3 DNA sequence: TGTGCCAGCTCACGCCGACAGGCGAACTCTGGAAACACCATATATTTT. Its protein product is CASSRRQANSGNTIYF.

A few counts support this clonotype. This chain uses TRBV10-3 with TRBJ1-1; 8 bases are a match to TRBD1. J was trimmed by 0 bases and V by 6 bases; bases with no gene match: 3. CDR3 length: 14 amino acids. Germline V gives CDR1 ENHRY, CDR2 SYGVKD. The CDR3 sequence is CAIRGQAMNTEAFF. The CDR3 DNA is TGTGCCATCAGGGGACAGGCCATGAACACTGAAGCTTTCTTT.

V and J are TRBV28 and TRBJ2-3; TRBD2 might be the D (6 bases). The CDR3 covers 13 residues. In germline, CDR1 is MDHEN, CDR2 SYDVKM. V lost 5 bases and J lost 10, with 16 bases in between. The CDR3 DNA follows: TGTGCCAGCAGTCCCCCTTCACCGGGGGCGCAGTATTTT. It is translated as CASSPPSPGAQYF. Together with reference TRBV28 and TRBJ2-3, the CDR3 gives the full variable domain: DVKVTQSSRYLVKRTGEKVFLECVQDMDHENMFWYRQDPGLGLRLIYFSYDVKMKEKGDIPEGYSVSREKKERFSLILESASTNQTSMYLCASSPPSPGAQYFGPGTRLTVL.

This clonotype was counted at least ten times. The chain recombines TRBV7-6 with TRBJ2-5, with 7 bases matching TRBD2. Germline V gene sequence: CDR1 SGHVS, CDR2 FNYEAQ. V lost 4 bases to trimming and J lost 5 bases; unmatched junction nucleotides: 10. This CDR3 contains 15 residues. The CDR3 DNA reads TGTGCCAGCAGCTCCACCGCGACTAGCCCGGAGACCCAGTACTTC. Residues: CASSSTATSPETQYF.

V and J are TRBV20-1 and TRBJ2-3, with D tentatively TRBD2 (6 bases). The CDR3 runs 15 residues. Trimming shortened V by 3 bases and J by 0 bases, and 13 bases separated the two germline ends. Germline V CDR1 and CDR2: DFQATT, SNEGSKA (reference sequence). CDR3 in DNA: TGCAGTGCTAGTGATGGGAGGACTAGCACAGATACGCAGTATTTT. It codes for CSASDGRTSTDTQYF.

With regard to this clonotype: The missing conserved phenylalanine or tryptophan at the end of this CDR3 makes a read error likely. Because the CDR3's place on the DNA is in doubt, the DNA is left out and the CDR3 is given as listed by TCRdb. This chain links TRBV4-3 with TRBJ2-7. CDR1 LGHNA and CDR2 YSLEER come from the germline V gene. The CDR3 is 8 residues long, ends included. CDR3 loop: CASSQDGD.

The CDR3, as DNA: TGTGCCAGCAGCTCCGGACCCGGATGGTACGAGCAGTACGTC. This sequence encodes CASSSGPGWYEQYV. V is TRBV7-9 and J is TRBJ2-7, with D uncertain. Trimming took 4 bases from V and 4 from J, leaving 14 bases between them. Germline V gene sequence: CDR1 SEHNR, CDR2 FQNEAQ (reference sequence). This CDR3 has 14 amino acids.

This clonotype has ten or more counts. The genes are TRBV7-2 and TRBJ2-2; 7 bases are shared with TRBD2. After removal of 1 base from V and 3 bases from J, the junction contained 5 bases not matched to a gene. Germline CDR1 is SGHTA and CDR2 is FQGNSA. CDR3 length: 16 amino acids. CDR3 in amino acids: CASSLVRLADTGELFF. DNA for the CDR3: TGTGCCAGCAGCTTAGTTCGACTAGCAGACACCGGGGAGCTGTTTTTT.